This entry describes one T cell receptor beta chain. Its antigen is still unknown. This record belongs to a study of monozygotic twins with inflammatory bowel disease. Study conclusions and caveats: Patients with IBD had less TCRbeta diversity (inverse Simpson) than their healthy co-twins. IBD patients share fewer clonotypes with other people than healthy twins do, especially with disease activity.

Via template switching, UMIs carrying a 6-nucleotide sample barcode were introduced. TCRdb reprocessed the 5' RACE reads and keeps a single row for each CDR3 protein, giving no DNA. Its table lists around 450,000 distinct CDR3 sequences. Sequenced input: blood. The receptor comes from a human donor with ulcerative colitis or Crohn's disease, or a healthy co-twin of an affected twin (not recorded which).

CDR3 sequence: CASSLGLQTPADTQYF. The chain is built from TRBV7-9 and TRBJ2-3; the D gene TCRdb calls, TRBD2, cannot be checked with no DNA. Germline V gene lookup returns CDR1 SEHNR and CDR2 FQNEAQ (reference sequence). This CDR3 has 16 amino acids. The full variable domain, its missing parts supplied by reference TRBV7-9 and TRBJ2-3, is DTGVSQNPRHKITKRGQNVTFRCDPISEHNRLYWYRQTLGQGPEFLTYFQNEAQLEKSRLLSDRFSAERPKGSFSTLEIQRTEQGDSAMYLCASSLGLQTPADTQYFGPGTRLTVL.